These 16 T cell receptor beta chains share one sample of origin, sequenced in a study of circulating CD8 cells and anti-PD-1 response in melanoma. Each library started from about 15 ng of total RNA using the QIAseq Immune Repertoire TCR panel. TCRdb passed the reads through MiXCR, listing each CDR3 protein once. The data hold approximately 700 distinct CDR3 sequences, with roughly 8% observed a single time. From live CD3+CD8+TCRalphabeta+ cells, four PD-1 and/or TIGIT subsets were sorted. This material consisted of CD8+ T cells from PBMCs, taken at baseline or after one month of anti-PD-1 therapy (not recorded which). The receptors here all came from a human donor with melanoma.

Worth noting for this clonotype: Being one base from a much bigger clone, this may be a read error. The chain recombines TRBV19 with TRBJ2-1, with D tentatively TRBD2 (6 bases). CDR3 length equals 14 residues. Germline V gene sequence: CDR1 LNHDA, CDR2 SQIVND (reference sequence). The CDR3 DNA follows: TGTGCCAGTAGTATGCTAGCGAGTTACAGTGAGCAGTTCTTC. This encodes CASSMLASYSEQFF.

Sample share makes this clonotype medium-sized. The rearrangement links TRBV12-3 or TRBV12-4 to TRBJ2-3, with D possibly matching TRBD2 (6 bases). Trimming took off 1 base at V and 3 bases at J, with 14 bases between the two ends. This CDR3 region has 16 residues. CDR3 region: CASSLVAGSWTDTQYF. The CDR3 bases are TGTGCCAGCAGTTTAGTCGCGGGGTCGTGGACAGATACGCAGTATTTT.

Relative to its sample, this clonotype is medium-sized. The chain uses TRBV12-3 or TRBV12-4 and TRBJ1-1; D unclear. The CDR3 is 11 amino acids. The V and J ends lost 3 bases and 5 bases respectively, with 4 bases between them. The chain's CDR3 is CASSFGTEAFF. DNA of the CDR3: TGTGCCAGCAGTTTCGGGACTGAAGCTTTCTTT.

With respect to this clonotype: This CDR3 is missing its conserved last phenylalanine or tryptophan, likely due to a read error. The chain joins TRBV12-3 or TRBV12-4 to TRBJ2-1; TRBD1 aligns across 7 bases. The CDR3 covers 11 residues. V shed 6 bases, J shed 11 bases, and the junction held 4 bases outside the gene matches. As DNA, the CDR3 is TGTGCCAGCAGCCAGGGGGTAAAGCAGTTCATC. Protein product: CASSQGVKQFI.

This clonotype is termed medium-sized. V is TRBV7-9 and J is TRBJ2-7; D gene unclear. Between the trimmed V and J ends, which lost 5 bases and 4 bases, there was a span of 12 bases. Germline CDR1 SEHNR, CDR2 FQNEAQ (reference sequence). This CDR3 is 13 amino acids long. In nucleotides, the CDR3 is TGTGCCAGCAGCCCCGTGACACCATACGAGCAGTACTTC. It is translated as CASSPVTPYEQYF.

The CDR3 spells CASRARGAGGPNEQFF. The CDR3 DNA reads TGTGCCAGCAGGGCCCGGGGGGCAGGGGGACCCAATGAGCAGTTCTTC. The rearrangement joins TRBV3-1 to TRBJ2-1, with D perhaps given as TRBD1 or TRBD2 (7 bases each). Deletions cut 6 bases from V and 6 bases from J, with 21 bases between. There are 16 residues in the CDR3. Germline CDR1 is LGHDT and CDR2 is YNNKEL (reference sequence).

This clonotype qualifies as large (0.1 to 1%). This sequence joins TRBV11-2 and TRBJ2-7, with D possibly being TRBD1 (5 bases). Germline assignment: CDR1 SGHAT and CDR2 FQNNGV. The CDR3 is 13 residues long. The V end was cut by 0 bases, the J end by 6 bases, with 9 bases between. The CDR3 sequence is CASSLDRVPEQYF. The CDR3 bases are TGTGCCAGCAGCTTAGACAGGGTTCCCGAGCAGTACTTC.

This clonotype is large in the sample. The chain is built from TRBV7-3 and TRBJ2-1, with 10 bases fitting TRBD1. Germline V gene sequence: CDR1 SGHTA, CDR2 FQGTGA. V lost 3 bases to trimming and J lost 8 bases; unmatched junction nucleotides: 4. The CDR3 loop spans 14 amino acids. The CDR3: CASSLTGGGDEQFF. The CDR3 bases are TGTGCCAGCAGCTTGACAGGGGGCGGCGATGAGCAGTTCTTC.

This clonotype occurred a few times. The chain carries TRBV19 and TRBJ2-1; a weak D match, TRBD2 (5 bases). Trimming stripped 5 bases from V and 4 bases from J, with 9 bases between. CDR1 LNHDA and CDR2 SQIVND come from the germline V gene (reference sequence). This CDR3 has 13 residues. The CDR3 loop is CASSYTRYNEQFF. CDR3 sequence (DNA): TGTGCCAGTAGTTACACTAGGTACAATGAGCAGTTCTTC.

This clonotype is labeled as medium-sized. The chain links TRBV12-3 or TRBV12-4 to TRBJ2-3; unclear D gene. V lost 3 bases to trimming and J lost 2 bases, with 0 bases between them. This CDR3 has 11 residues. The CDR3 loop is CASSFTDTQYF. The CDR3 DNA follows: TGTGCCAGCAGTTTCACAGATACGCAGTATTTT.

The chain links TRBV29-1 to TRBJ1-2, with unresolved D. The CDR3 runs to 12 residues. V lost 6 bases, J lost 9 bases, and 17 bases lay in between. Germline V gene sequence: CDR1 SQVTM, CDR2 ANQGSEA. The CDR3 DNA is TGCAGCGTAGAGGACGGAAACCATTGCTACACCTTC. Protein: CSVEDGNHCYTF.

By sample fraction, this clonotype is large (0.1 to 1%). J is TRBJ1-1 and V is TRBV19; the D is unclear. The CDR3 sequence is 17 residues long. V lost 7 bases to trimming and J lost 1 base, with 22 bases between them. Germline V lookup: CDR1 LNHDA, CDR2 SQIVND (reference sequence). Here the CDR3 DNA reads TGTGCCAGTACCCCACGGCGGGTGGGCCGGTGGAACACTGAAGCTTTCTTT. This sequence encodes CASTPRRVGRWNTEAFF.

By proportion, this clonotype is medium-sized. The chain carries TRBV4-2 and TRBJ2-5, with D possibly called TRBD1 or TRBD2 (5 bases each). The CDR3 is 16 residues long. CDR1 and CDR2 from the germline V gene are LGHNA and YNFKEQ. V was shortened by 4 bases and J by 1 base, with 16 bases between the two germline ends. The CDR3 reads CASSLIVGAFQETQYF. CDR3 nucleotide sequence: TGTGCCAGCAGCCTGATTGTCGGGGCATTCCAAGAGACCCAGTACTTC.

On this clonotype: Being one base from a much bigger clone, this may be a read error. This sequence joins TRBV12-3 or TRBV12-4 and TRBJ2-3; tentative D call: TRBD2 (5 bases). The length of the CDR3 is 13 residues. For the CDR3, the DNA is TGTGCCAGCAGTCCGGGGAGCACAGATACGCGGTATTTT. Translation: CASSPGSTDTRYF.

Within the sample, this clonotype is large. The germline gene is not matched at one end of the junction; a read error may be the cause. The chain combines TRBV27 with TRBJ1-5; tentative D call: TRBD1 (6 bases). Germline CDR1 is MNHEY and CDR2 is SMNVEV (reference sequence). The CDR3 length is 17 residues. The CDR3 reads CASSHTWGEGGKQPQHF. CDR3 DNA: TGTGCCAGCAGTCACACATGGGGTGAGGGGGGCAAACAGCCCCAGCATTTT.

In its sample, this clonotype is large. The chain recombines TRBV24-1 with TRBJ2-2, with TRBD2 as a possible D gene (6 bases). The CDR3 covers 14 residues. Germline V lookup: CDR1 KGHDR, CDR2 SFDVKD. The V gene lost 4 bases and the J gene lost 4 bases, with 9 bases spanning the gap. CDR3 DNA: TGTGCCACCAGTGACGCGGGGAGCACCGGGGAGCTGTTTTTT. Translating it yields CATSDAGSTGELFF.